This TCR beta chain was documented in a study of blood T cells in healthy people across ages (dated by TCRdb to 2015 to 2017). With regard to the full study: Template switching captured roughly one uniquely barcoded TCR beta cDNA molecule per two T cells in model experiments. Using deep sequencing normalized with unique cDNA molecular identifiers, the study measured how TCR beta repertoire diversity changes with age. The study analyzed two additional independent replicas of 1 million unique cDNA reads from the same blood draw for two donors, one aged 18 to 29 and one aged 80 or older. The donors were divided into four age groups: young (average around 16 years), middle-aged (about 39), aged (under 70) and long-lived (roughly 82). To avoid experimental bias, donors of different ages were spread randomly across the sequencing lanes.

From V the trimming removes 3 bases and from J it removes 8 bases, while the gene matches leave 3 bases of the junction unaccounted for. The CDR3 goes from the cysteine to the phenylalanine over 12 residues. Of the read, only the CDR3 DNA is kept; its 36 bases are in frame from base 1. CDR1 and CDR2 are drawn from the germline V gene (reference sequence): LGHDT, YNNKEL. A few counts support this clonotype. There is no known antigen for this receptor. The input lacks base qualities; no much larger clone sits a single base away. Systemically healthy Caucasian individuals from Russia, around 39 in total and aged 6 to 90 years, were included as donors. Each donor gave around 9.5 milliliters of peripheral blood, collected into EDTA-treated Vacutainer tubes. PBMCs were isolated by Ficoll-Paque density-gradient centrifugation, with at least 6.5 million obtained per sample. Trizol reagent was used to extract total RNA from the PBMCs, yielding at least 5 micrograms per sample. Naive CD45RAhigh/CD27high T cell percentages were measured by flow cytometry on a PBMC aliquot from every donor.

Points the paper makes about the study in general: Estimates of total diversity from one million sequenced T cells were regarded as lower bounds and underestimates. The percentage of naive T cells measured by flow cytometry correlated strongly with observed TCR beta diversity. Because profiling used bulk unsorted PBMCs, naive and antigen-experienced compartments could not be compared conclusively. The CMV infection status of donors was not known, potentially confounding age-related changes in expanded clonotypes. Observed TCR beta diversity per million T cells fell roughly linearly with age, and a significant reduction was already apparent by age about 38. The long-lived group showed more naive CD4+ T cells, fewer expanded clones and increased TCR diversity than the aged group, suggesting age selection.

Receptor amplification or capture employed 5' RACE. TCRdb lists the instrument as Illumina HiSeq 2500. A second PCR of roughly 7 to 11 cycles was performed with a sample-barcoded 5' primer and a J-beta primer mix. A template-switch 5' adaptor carrying 12 random nucleotides introduced a unique molecular identifier onto each TCR beta cDNA molecule. At least 2.5 million CDR3-containing paired-end reads were obtained from each sample. First-strand cDNA was synthesized from all RNA with the Mint cDNA synthesis kit, primed by a TRBC-specific oligonucleotide. Following uracil-DNA glycosylase treatment, all cDNA underwent a first 18-cycle PCR with the universal primers M1SS and BC2_uni_R. The published analysis was carried out like this. Normalization of each sample was performed by random selection of 1 million high-quality reads, each carrying a distinct molecular identifier. Reads sharing molecular identifiers were discarded rather than binned into consensus sequences. MiTCR, set to a Q25 quality threshold and the strictest error-elimination algorithm, was used for CDR3 identification, clonotype clustering and error correction. A nonparametric unseen species model using Euler transformation provided a lower-bound estimate of total TCR beta diversity. TCRdb ran its own pipeline on the public reads, namely fastp trimming at Q25 and MiXCR clone calling, and kept in-frame beta chains. Entries are consolidated by CDR3 protein sequence, retaining the most common genes and DNA. The V and J calls and clone size come from TCRdb's table, not from the authors' own analysis. This sample gives approximately 1.5 million distinct CDR3 sequences in total; roughly 43% of them show up just once. Approximately 4.1% of the sample belongs to the ten largest clones.

Sequencing was done on a sample of blood. This receptor was taken from a woman between 18 and 29 years old in good health. The chain is assembled from TRBV3-1 and TRBJ1-2; 7 bases in between match TRBD1. The nucleotide sequence is TGTGCCAGCAGCCACCGCAGGGGGGGCTACACCTTC. It translates as CASSHRRGGYTF.